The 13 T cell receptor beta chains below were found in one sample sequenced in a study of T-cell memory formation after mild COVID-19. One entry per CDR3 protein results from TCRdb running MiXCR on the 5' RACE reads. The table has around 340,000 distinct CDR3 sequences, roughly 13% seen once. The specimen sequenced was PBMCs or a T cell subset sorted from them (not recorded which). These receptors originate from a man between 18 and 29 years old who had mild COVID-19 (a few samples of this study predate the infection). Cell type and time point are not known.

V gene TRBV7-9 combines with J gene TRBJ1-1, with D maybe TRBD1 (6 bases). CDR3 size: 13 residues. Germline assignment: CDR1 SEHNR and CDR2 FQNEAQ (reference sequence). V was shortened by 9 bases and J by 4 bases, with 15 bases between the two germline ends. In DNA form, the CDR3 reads TGTGCCAGTATCAAGGGGGAGGCCACTGAAGCTTTCTTT. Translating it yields CASIKGEATEAFF.

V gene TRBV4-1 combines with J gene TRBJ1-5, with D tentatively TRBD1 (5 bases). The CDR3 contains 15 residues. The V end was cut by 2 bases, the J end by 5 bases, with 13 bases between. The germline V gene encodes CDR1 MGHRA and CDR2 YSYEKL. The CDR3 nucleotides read TGCGCCAGCAGCCAACCGGACACACCTTATCAGCCCCAGCATTTT. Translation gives CASSQPDTPYQPQHF.

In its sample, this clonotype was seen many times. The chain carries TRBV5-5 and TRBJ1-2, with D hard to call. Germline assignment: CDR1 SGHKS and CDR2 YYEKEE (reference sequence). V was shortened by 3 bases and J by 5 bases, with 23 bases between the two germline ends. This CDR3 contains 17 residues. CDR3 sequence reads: CASSSPGQEEAVYGYTF. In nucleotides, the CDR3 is TGTGCCAGCAGCTCGCCTGGGCAGGAGGAAGCGGTTTATGGCTACACCTTC.

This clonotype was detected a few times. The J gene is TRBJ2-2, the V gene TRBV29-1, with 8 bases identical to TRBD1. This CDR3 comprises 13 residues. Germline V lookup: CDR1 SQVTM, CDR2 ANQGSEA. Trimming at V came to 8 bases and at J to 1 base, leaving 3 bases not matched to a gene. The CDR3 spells CSSGQGNTGELFF. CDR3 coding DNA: TGCAGCTCTGGACAGGGGAACACCGGGGAGCTGTTTTTT.

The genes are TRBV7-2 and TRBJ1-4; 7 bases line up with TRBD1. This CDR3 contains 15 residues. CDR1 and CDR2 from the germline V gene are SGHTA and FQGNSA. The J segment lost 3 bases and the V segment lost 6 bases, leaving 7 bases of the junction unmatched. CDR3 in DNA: TGTGCCAGCAGGGAGGGCGGGACAGCTAATGAAAAACTGTTTTTT. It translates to CASREGGTANEKLFF. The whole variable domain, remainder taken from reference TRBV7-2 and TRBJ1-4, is GAGVSQSPSNKVTEKGKDVELRCDPISGHTALYWYRQSLGQGLEFLIYFQGNSAPDKSGLPSDRFSAERTGGSVSTLTIQRTQQEDSAVYLCASREGGTANEKLFFGSGTQLSVL.

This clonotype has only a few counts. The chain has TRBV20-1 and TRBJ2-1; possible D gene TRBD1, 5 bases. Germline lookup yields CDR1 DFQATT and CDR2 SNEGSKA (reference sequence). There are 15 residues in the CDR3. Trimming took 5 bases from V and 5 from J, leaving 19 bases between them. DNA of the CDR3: TGCAGTGCTCCACGGACACCAGGGCCAGACAATGAGCAGTTCTTC. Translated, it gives CSAPRTPGPDNEQFF.

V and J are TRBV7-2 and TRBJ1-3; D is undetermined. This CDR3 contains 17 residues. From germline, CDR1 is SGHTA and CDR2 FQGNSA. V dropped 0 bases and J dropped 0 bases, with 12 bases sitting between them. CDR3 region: CASSLAGPTTSGNTIYF. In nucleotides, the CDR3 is TGTGCCAGCAGCTTAGCTGGTCCGACAACCTCTGGAAACACCATATATTTT.

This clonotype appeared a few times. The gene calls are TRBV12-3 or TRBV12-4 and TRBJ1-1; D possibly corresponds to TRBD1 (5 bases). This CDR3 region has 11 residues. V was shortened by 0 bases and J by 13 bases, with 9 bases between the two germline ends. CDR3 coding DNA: TGTGCCAGCAGTTTAGCAGGGGCTGTTTTCTTT. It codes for CASSLAGAVFF.

In nucleotides, the CDR3 is TGCAGTGCCCATCGAGGGGCCAATGAGCAGTTCTTC. This sequence encodes CSAHRGANEQFF. The V gene is TRBV20-1, the J gene TRBJ2-1; either TRBD1 or TRBD2 may fit D (5 bases each). The CDR3 spans 12 residues. The germline CDR1 and CDR2 sequences are DFQATT and SNEGSKA (reference sequence). V lost 6 bases to trimming and J lost 6 bases, with 12 bases between them.

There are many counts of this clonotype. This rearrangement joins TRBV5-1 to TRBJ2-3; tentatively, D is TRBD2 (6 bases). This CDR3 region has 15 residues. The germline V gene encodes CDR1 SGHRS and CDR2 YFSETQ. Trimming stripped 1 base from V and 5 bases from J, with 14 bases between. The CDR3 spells CASSLSSSAVDTQYF. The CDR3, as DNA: TGCGCCAGCAGCTTGTCGTCTAGCGCCGTAGATACGCAGTATTTT.

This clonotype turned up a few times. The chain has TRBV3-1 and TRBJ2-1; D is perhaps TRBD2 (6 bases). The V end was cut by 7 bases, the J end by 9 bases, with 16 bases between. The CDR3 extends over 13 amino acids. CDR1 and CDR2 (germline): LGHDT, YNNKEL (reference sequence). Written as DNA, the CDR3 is TGTGCCAGCACCCGAAGTGGGGGAGGTGAGCAGTTCTTC. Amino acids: CASTRSGGGEQFF.

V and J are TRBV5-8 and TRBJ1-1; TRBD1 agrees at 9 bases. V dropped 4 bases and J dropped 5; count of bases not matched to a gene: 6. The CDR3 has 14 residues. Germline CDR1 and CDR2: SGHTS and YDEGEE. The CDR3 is CASSPGTGWTEAFF. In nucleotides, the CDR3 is TGTGCCAGCAGCCCGGGGACAGGGTGGACTGAAGCTTTCTTT.

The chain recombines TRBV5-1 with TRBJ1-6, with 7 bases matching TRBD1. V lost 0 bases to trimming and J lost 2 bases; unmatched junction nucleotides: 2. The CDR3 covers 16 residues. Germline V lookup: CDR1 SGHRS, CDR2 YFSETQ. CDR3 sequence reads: CASSLEGQTYNSPLHF. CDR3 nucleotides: TGCGCCAGCAGCTTGGAGGGACAGACCTATAATTCACCCCTCCACTTT.